This entry lists 10 T cell receptor beta chains sequenced from one sample in a study of monozygotic twins with inflammatory bowel disease. TCRdb reprocessed the 5' RACE reads and stores each CDR3 protein as one record, lacking DNA. This listing includes 330,000 or so distinct CDR3 sequences. Material: blood. The receptors here all came from a human donor with ulcerative colitis or Crohn's disease, or a healthy co-twin of an affected twin (not recorded which).

J is TRBJ1-6 and V is TRBV5-1; TCRdb returns TRBD1, unconfirmable since there is no DNA. This CDR3 is built from 16 residues. CDR1 SGHRS and CDR2 YFSETQ come from the germline V gene. The CDR3 loop is CASSLGGSAGNSPLHF.

This chain joins TRBV19 and TRBJ2-3; TCRdb gives TRBD2 as the D gene, but with no DNA this cannot be confirmed. The CDR3 has 16 residues. The germline V gene encodes CDR1 LNHDA and CDR2 SQIVND (reference sequence). CDR3 residues: CASSIGSSRTTDTQYF.

The CDR3 sequence: CSVGVGTTYEQYF. The chain is built from TRBV20-1 and TRBJ2-7; TCRdb's D gene call, TRBD1, goes unchecked for lack of DNA. The CDR3 is made up of 13 amino acids. The V gene's germline CDR1 is DFQATT and CDR2 SNEGSKA (reference sequence).

The J gene is TRBJ2-1, the V gene TRBV6-5; TCRdb indicates TRBD1, and absent DNA this call remains unverified. This CDR3 contains 15 residues. The germline CDR1 and CDR2 sequences are MNHEY and SVGAGI. The CDR3 loop reads CASSPSSVSLNEQFF.

This chain uses TRBV4-2 with TRBJ1-6. Germline V CDR1 and CDR2: LGHNA, YNFKEQ. The CDR3 is 20 amino acids. This CDR3 reads CASSQDLTTARSSYNSPLHF.

The gene calls are TRBV20-1 and TRBJ1-5; TCRdb lists TRBD1, though no DNA is available to test this call. CDR3 length: 14 amino acids. Germline loops: CDR1 DFQATT, CDR2 SNEGSKA (reference sequence). CDR3: CSAPTGQRNQPQHF.

The chain employs TRBV7-8 and TRBJ2-7; without DNA, the TCRdb call of TRBD1 cannot be checked. Germline V lookup: CDR1 SGHVS, CDR2 FQNEAQ. The CDR3 runs to 14 residues. The CDR3 is CASSSSGGGYEQYF. Drawing the rest from reference TRBV7-8 and TRBJ2-7, the complete variable domain is GAGVSQSPRYKVAKRGQDVALRCDPISGHVSLFWYQQALGQGPEFLTYFQNEAQLDKSGLPSDRFFAERPEGSVSTLKIQRTQQEDSAVYLCASSSSGGGYEQYFGPGTRLTVT.

CDR3: CASSQDWQRGYTF. This chain links TRBV3-1 with TRBJ1-2. CDR3 length: 13 residues. Germline CDR1 LGHDT, CDR2 YNNKEL (reference sequence).

The chain recombines TRBV12-3 or TRBV12-4 with TRBJ1-3; TCRdb names TRBD1, which stays unverified in the absence of DNA. The CDR3 consists of 14 residues. CDR3 in amino acids: CASLRGTGANTIYF.

The J gene is TRBJ1-4, the V gene TRBV6-5. The length of the CDR3 is 11 residues. In germline, CDR1 is MNHEY, CDR2 SVGAGI. CDR3 residues: CASGGLGKLFF.